Listed below are T cell receptor beta chains from one sample, sequenced in a study of shared clonotypes between healthy human individuals. Profiling relied on immunoSEQ multiplex PCR, and the TCRdb table lists in-frame clones only, not all of them. This sample has approximately 720,000 clones, with about 91% found just once. Sequenced input: naive CD8+ T cells sorted from blood. These receptors were taken from a man under 40 in good health. Both conserved end residues are part of each CDR3. The D gene is left open where the match is weak. Only some rows state a clone size, as once, few, many or a class for expanded clones.

TRBJ2-7	15	NA	TRBV5-1	NA	CASSLSWGTYYEQYF	TGCGCCAGCAGCTTGTCGTGGGGGACCTACTACGAGCAGTACTTC
TRBJ2-2	18	NA	TRBV7-3	TRBD1	CASSSYPGTGEGTGELFF	TGTGCCAGCAGCTCGTACCCCGGGACAGGGGAGGGCACCGGGGAGCTGTTTTTT
TRBJ2-7	14	NA	TRBV7-7	NA	CASSLGTGTYEQYF	TGTGCTAGCAGCCTCGGGACGGGGACCTACGAGCAGTACTTC
TRBJ2-3	16	once	TRBV4-1	TRBD2	CASTQTSESFTDTQYF	TGCGCCAGCACCCAGACTAGCGAGAGTTTCACAGATACGCAGTATTTT
TRBJ2-5	13	NA	TRBV7-3	NA	CASSQPPEETQYF	TGTGCCAGCAGCCAACCTCCAGAAGAGACCCAGTACTTC
TRBJ2-7	17	NA	TRBV5-5	NA	CASSLPQGGAQYYEQYF	TGTGCCAGCAGCTTGCCCCAGGGGGGGGCACAGTACTACGAGCAGTACTTC
TRBJ2-1	15	NA	TRBV6-4	TRBD2	CASSDGEGSYNEQFF	TGTGCCAGCAGTGACGGGGAGGGAAGCTACAATGAGCAGTTCTTC
TRBJ2-7	11	NA	TRBV29-1	NA	CSVGDPYEQYF	TGCAGCGTTGGCGACCCTTACGAGCAGTACTTC
TRBJ2-5	14	NA	TRBV9	NA	CASSVEDSQETQYF	TGTGCCAGCAGCGTAGAGGACAGTCAAGAGACCCAGTACTTC
TRBJ2-7	14	NA	TRBV27	TRBD1	CASSSRRGLYEQYF	TGTGCCAGCAGTTCGCGCAGGGGGCTGTACGAGCAGTACTTC
TRBJ2-5	13	once	TRBV7-9	NA	CASSPLVSETQYF	TGTGCCAGCAGCCCACTAGTATCCGAGACCCAGTACTTC
TRBJ2-3	16	NA	TRBV28	TRBD2	CASTIGVASGTDTQYF	TGTGCCAGCACCATAGGGGTGGCTAGCGGAACAGATACGCAGTATTTT
TRBJ2-1	17	NA	TRBV4-1	TRBD2	CASSPYHEREGYNEQFF	TGCGCCAGCAGCCCCTATCATGAGCGGGAGGGCTACAATGAGCAGTTCTTC
TRBJ1-2	13	once	TRBV6-5	NA	CASSGQRNYGYTF	TGTGCCAGCAGTGGACAGCGCAACTATGGCTACACCTTC
TRBJ2-7	15	once	TRBV9	TRBD1	CASSVEGDSSYEQYF	TGTGCCAGCAGCGTAGAAGGGGACAGCTCCTACGAGCAGTACTTC
TRBJ2-7	15	NA	TRBV15	NA	CATSRGDGMVYEQYF	TGTGCCACCAGCAGAGGGGATGGCATGGTTTACGAGCAGTACTTC
TRBJ2-7	13	NA	TRBV7-9	NA	CASSLGQNYEQYF	TGTGCCAGCAGCTTAGGTCAGAACTACGAGCAGTACTTC
TRBJ2-5	16	NA	TRBV5-1	TRBD2	CASSLGSGGSAETQYF	TGCGCCAGCAGCTTGGGGTCGGGGGGGTCGGCGGAGACCCAGTACTTC
TRBJ2-7	14	NA	TRBV27	TRBD2	CASSPTSSTYEQYF	TGTGCCAGCAGCCCGACTAGCTCTACCTACGAGCAGTACTTC
TRBJ2-5	14	NA	TRBV9	NA	CASSPYGTLETQYF	TGTGCCAGCAGCCCGTACGGAACGTTAGAGACCCAGTACTTC
TRBJ2-2	12	NA	TRBV28	NA	CASSPDPGELFF	TGTGCCAGCAGTCCCGACCCCGGGGAGCTGTTTTTT
TRBJ1-2	15	NA	TRBV28	NA	CASSLLAGSHNGYTF	TGTGCCAGCAGTTTATTGGCCGGGAGCCATAATGGCTACACCTTC
TRBJ2-1	15	NA	TRBV6-6	TRBD2	CASSHLAGGPNEQFF	TGTGCCAGCAGTCACCTAGCGGGAGGGCCGAATGAGCAGTTCTTC